This T cell receptor (beta chain) was identified during a study of CD8 T cells in ankylosing spondylitis. Study observations and caveats: It appeared that ankylosing spondylitis blood was characterized by a TCR beta motif of 8 or 9 highly homologous variants. Disease-linked clones were reportedly significantly enriched in matched ankylosing spondylitis synovial fluid.

This clonotype was observed a handful of times. Its antigen is not identified. Quantitative molecular-barcoded 5'-RACE generated the TCR beta libraries. From the 5' RACE reads, TCRdb called clonotypes with MiXCR, one entry per CDR3 protein. Among around 540,000 distinct CDR3 sequences, roughly 12% were seen once, and the ten largest hold 6.5% to 7%. This CDR3 region has 13 residues. Germline V gene data show CDR1 as LGHDT and CDR2 as YNNKEL (reference sequence). The chain links TRBV3-1 to TRBJ2-7; 7 positions agree with TRBD2. Sequenced: blood, either unsorted or a sorted T cell fraction (not recorded which). The receptor was isolated from a male donor with ankylosing spondylitis. The CDR3 sequence: CASTQAGTYEQYV. CDR3 in DNA: TGTGCCAGCACCCAAGCGGGAACTTACGAGCAGTACGTC.